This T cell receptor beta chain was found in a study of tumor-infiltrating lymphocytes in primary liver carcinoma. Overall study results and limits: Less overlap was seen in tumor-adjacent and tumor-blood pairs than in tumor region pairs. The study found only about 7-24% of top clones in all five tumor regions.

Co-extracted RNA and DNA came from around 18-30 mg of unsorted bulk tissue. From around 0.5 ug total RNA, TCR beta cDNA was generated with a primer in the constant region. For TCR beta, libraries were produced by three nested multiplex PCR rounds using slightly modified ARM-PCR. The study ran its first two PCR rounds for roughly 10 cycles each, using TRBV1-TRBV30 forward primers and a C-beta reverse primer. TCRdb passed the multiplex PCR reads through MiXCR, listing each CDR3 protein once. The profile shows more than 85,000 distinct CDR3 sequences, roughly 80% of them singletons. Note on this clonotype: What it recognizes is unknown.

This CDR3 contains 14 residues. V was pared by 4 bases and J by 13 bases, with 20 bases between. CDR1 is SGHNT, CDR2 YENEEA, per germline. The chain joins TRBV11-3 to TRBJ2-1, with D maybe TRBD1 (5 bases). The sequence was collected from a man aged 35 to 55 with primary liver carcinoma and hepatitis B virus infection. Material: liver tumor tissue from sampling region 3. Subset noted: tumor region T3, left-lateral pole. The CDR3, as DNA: TGTGCCAGCAGCTCGATAGGGGTTTTGCGTGAACAGTTCTTC. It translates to CASSSIGVLREQFF.